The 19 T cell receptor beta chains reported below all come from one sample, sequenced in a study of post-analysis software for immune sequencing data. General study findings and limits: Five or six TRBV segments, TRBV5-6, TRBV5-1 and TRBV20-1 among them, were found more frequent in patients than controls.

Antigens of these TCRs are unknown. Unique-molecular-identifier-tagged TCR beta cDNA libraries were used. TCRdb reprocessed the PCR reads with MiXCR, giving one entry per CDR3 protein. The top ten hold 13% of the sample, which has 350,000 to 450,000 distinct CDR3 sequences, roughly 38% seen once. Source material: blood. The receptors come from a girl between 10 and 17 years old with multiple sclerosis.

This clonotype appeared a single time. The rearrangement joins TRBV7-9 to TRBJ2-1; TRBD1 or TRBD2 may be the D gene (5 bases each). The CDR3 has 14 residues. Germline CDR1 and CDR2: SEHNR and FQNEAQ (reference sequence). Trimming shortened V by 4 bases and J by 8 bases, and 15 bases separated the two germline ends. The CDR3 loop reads CASSYSGPVDEQFF. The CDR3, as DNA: TGTGCCAGCAGCTACTCGGGGCCGGTGGATGAGCAGTTCTTC.

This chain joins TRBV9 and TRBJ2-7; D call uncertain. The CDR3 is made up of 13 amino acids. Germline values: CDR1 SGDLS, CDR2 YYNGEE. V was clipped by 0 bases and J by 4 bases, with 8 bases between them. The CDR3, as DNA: TGTGCCAGCAGCGTAGCTACCGGATACGAGCAGTACTTC. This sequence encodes CASSVATGYEQYF. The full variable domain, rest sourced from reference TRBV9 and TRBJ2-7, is DSGVTQTPKHLITATGQRVTLRCSPRSGDLSVYWYQQSLDQGLQFLIQYYNGEERAKGNILERFSAQQFPDLHSELNLSSLELGDSALYFCASSVATGYEQYFGPGTRLTVT.

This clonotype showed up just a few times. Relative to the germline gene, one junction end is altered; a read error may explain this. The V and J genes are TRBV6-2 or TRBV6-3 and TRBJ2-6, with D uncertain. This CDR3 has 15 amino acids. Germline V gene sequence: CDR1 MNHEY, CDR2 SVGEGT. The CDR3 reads CASSYSLSGANVLTF. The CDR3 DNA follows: TGTGCCAGCAGCTACTCCCTCTCTGGGGCCAACGTCCTGACTTTC.

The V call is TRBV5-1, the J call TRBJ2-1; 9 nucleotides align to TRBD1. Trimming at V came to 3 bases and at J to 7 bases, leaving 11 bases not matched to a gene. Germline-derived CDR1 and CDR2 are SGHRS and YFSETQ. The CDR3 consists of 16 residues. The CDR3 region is CASSSWGGQGGNEQFF. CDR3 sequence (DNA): TGCGCCAGCAGCTCCTGGGGGGGACAGGGCGGGAATGAGCAGTTCTTC.

This CDR3 is CAISEAQNQPQHF. CDR3 bases: TGTGCCATCAGTGAGGCACAGAATCAGCCCCAGCATTTT. The chain is built from TRBV10-3 and TRBJ1-5, with D unresolved. Germline CDR1 ENHRY, CDR2 SYGVKD. CDR3 length: 13 residues. V was pared by 2 bases and J by 4 bases, with 6 bases between.

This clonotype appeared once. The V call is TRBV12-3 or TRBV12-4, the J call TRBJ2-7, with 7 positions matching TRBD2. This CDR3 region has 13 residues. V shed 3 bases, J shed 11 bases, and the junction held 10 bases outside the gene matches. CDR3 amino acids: CASSLGPGLPEYF. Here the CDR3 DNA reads TGTGCCAGCAGTTTGGGCCCGGGACTACCGGAGTACTTC.

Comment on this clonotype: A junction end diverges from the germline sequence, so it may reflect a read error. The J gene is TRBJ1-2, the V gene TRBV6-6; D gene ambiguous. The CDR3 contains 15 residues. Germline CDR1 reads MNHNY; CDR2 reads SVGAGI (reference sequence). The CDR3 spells CGSSYGAGTNYGYTF. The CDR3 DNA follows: TGTGGCAGCAGTTACGGCGCTGGCACTAACTATGGCTACACCTTC.

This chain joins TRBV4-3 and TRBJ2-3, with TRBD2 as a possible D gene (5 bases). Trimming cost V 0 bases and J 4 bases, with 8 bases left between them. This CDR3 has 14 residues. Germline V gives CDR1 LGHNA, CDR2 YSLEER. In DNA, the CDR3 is TGCGCCAGCAGCCAAGAGGTCGGGGCAGATACGCAGTATTTT. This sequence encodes CASSQEVGADTQYF.

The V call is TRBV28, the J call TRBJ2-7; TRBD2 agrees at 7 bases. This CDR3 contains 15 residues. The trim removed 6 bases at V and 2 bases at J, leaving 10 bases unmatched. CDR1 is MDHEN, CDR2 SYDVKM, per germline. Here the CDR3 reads CASSRPGRIAYEQYF. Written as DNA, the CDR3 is TGTGCCAGCAGCCGCCCCGGGAGGATCGCCTACGAGCAGTACTTC.

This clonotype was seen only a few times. CDR3 nucleotides: TGTGCCAGCAGTTACGGGGTTGGGGGTAGCATTCAGTACTTC. This codes for CASSYGVGGSIQYF. This chain joins TRBV6-5 and TRBJ2-4; perhaps D is TRBD1 or TRBD2 (5 bases each). CDR3 length: 14 residues. Germline-derived CDR1 and CDR2 are MNHEY and SVGAGI. Trimming stripped 2 bases from V and 9 bases from J, with 14 bases between.

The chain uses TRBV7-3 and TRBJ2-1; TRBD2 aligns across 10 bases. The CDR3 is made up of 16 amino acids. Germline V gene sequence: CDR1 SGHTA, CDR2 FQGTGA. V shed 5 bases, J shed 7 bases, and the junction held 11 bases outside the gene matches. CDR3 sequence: CASSTLAGGSWNEQFF. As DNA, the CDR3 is TGTGCCAGCAGCACATTAGCGGGGGGCTCTTGGAATGAGCAGTTCTTC. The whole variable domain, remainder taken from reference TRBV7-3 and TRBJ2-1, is GAGVSQTPSNKVTEKGKYVELRCDPISGHTALYWYRQSLGQGPEFLIYFQGTGAADDSGLPNDRFFAVRPEGSVSTLKIQRTERGDSAVYLCASSTLAGGSWNEQFFGPGTRLTVL.

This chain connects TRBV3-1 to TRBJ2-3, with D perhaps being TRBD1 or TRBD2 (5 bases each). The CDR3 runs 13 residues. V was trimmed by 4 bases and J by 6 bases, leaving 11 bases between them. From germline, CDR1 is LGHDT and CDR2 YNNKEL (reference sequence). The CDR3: CASSRGWGDTQYF. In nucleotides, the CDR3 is TGTGCCAGCAGCCGGGGATGGGGGGATACGCAGTATTTT.

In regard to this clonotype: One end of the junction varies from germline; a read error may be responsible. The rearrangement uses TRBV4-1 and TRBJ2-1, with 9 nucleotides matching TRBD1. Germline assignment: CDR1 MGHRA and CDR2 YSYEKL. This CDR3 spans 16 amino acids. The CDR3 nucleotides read TGCGCCAACAGCCCCCACCGGGGACAGGGAATAAATGAGCAGTTCTTC. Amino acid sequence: CANSPHRGQGINEQFF.

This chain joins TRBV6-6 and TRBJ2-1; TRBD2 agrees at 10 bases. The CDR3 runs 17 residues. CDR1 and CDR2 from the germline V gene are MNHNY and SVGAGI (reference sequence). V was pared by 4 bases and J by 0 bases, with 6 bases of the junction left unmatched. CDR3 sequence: CASSSISGGNSYNEQFF. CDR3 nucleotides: TGTGCCAGCAGTTCCATTAGCGGGGGGAACTCCTACAATGAGCAGTTCTTC.

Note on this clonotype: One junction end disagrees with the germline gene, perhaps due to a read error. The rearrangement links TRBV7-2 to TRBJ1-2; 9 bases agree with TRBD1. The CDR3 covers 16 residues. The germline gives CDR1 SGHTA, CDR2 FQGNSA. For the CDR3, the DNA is TGTGCCAGCAGCTCCCGGGACAGGGAGCCCTTCGAGGGCTGCACCTTC. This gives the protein CASSSRDREPFEGCTF.

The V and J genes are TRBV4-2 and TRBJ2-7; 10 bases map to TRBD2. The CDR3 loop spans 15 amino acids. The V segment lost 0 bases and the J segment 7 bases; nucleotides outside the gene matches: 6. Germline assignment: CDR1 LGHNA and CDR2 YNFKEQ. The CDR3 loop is CASSQDLGTSVEQYF. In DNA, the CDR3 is TGTGCCAGCAGCCAAGATCTCGGGACTAGCGTTGAGCAGTACTTC.

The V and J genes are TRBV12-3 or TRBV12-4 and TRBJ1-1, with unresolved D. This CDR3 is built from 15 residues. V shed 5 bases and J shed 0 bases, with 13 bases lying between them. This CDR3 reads CASSLTSWMNTEAFF. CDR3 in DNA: TGTGCCAGCAGTCTGACGTCCTGGATGAACACTGAAGCTTTCTTT.

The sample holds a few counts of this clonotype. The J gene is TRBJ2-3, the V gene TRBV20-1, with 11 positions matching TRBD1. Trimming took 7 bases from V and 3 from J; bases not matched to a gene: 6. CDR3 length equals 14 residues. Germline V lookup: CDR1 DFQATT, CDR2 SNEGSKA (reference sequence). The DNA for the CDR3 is TGCAGTGTTAGGGACAGGGGGTGGACAGATACGCAGTATTTT. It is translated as CSVRDRGWTDTQYF.

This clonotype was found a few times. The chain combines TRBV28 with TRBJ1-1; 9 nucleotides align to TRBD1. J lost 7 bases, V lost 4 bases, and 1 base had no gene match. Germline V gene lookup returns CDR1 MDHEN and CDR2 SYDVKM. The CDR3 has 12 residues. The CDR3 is CASSSDRGEAFF. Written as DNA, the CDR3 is TGTGCCAGCAGTTCGGACAGGGGTGAAGCTTTCTTT. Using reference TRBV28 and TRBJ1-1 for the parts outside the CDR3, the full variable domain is DVKVTQSSRYLVKRTGEKVFLECVQDMDHENMFWYRQDPGLGLRLIYFSYDVKMKEKGDIPEGYSVSREKKERFSLILESASTNQTSMYLCASSSDRGEAFFGQGTRLTVV.